These 7 T cell receptor beta chains were all obtained from the same sample, sequenced in a study of blood T cell repertoires in COVID-19. Data came from immunoSEQ multiplex PCR; TCRdb stores just in-frame clones and leaves some out. The sample carries approximately 89,000 clones, about 85% recorded once. The sequenced sample consisted of peripheral blood. Receptor source: a man between 65 and 79 years old with acute or convalescent COVID-19.

This chain connects TRBV28 to TRBJ1-1; no firm D call. The CDR3 contains 15 residues. V shed 9 bases and J shed 3 bases, with 20 bases lying between them. Germline lookup yields CDR1 MDHEN and CDR2 SYDVKM. The CDR3 DNA follows: TGTGCCAGTTCCGGGCCCAGGAAGCGGGACACTGAAGCTTTCTTT. Translated, it gives CASSGPRKRDTEAFF.

The gene calls are TRBV5-1 and TRBJ1-5; 7 nucleotides match TRBD1. The CDR3 has 14 amino acids. Germline V gene data show CDR1 as SGHRS and CDR2 as YFSETQ. J was trimmed by 6 bases and V by 0 bases; bases with no gene match: 3. CDR3 nucleotide sequence: TGCGCCAGCAGCTTGGTAGGGGGCGGTCAGCCCCAGCATTTT. This translates into CASSLVGGGQPQHF. Full variable domain (remainder filled in from reference TRBV5-1 and TRBJ1-5): KAGVTQTPRYLIKTRGQQVTLSCSPISGHRSVSWYQQTPGQGLQFLFEYFSETQRNKGNFPGRFSGRQFSNSRSEMNVSTLELGDSALYLCASSLVGGGQPQHFGDGTRLSIL.

This sequence joins TRBV19 and TRBJ2-2, with D perhaps TRBD2 (5 bases). Trimming left V 1 base short and J 5 bases short, with 8 bases between. The CDR3 consists of 14 residues. The germline V gene has CDR1 LNHDA and CDR2 SQIVND (reference sequence). CDR3 in DNA: TGTGCCAGTAGTATAGCTCGGGGTACCGGGGAGCTGTTTTTT. Translating gives CASSIARGTGELFF.

V usage is TRBV7-2 and J usage is TRBJ1-5; a possible D gene is TRBD1 (5 bases). The CDR3 is 14 amino acids. CDR1 SGHTA and CDR2 FQGNSA come from the germline V gene. Trimming left V 5 bases short and J 3 bases short, with 11 bases between. CDR3 sequence reads: CASSTDRNNQPQHF. Here the CDR3 DNA reads TGTGCCAGCAGCACAGACAGAAACAATCAGCCCCAGCATTTT.

V gene TRBV11-2 combines with J gene TRBJ1-1, with TRBD1 matching over 7 bases. Per the germline V gene, CDR1 is SGHAT and CDR2 is FQNNGV. There are 17 residues in the CDR3. Trimming took 6 bases from V and 4 from J; bases not matched to a gene: 17. The CDR3 DNA follows: TGTGCCAGCAGGCCTACCTATCCCAGGGGGTCTGCCACTGAAGCTTTCTTT. As protein: CASRPTYPRGSATEAFF. The full variable domain, its missing parts supplied by reference TRBV11-2 and TRBJ1-1, is EAGVAQSPRYKIIEKRQSVAFWCNPISGHATLYWYQQILGQGPKLLIQFQNNGVVDDSQLPKDRFSAERLKGVDSTLKIQPAKLEDSAVYLCASRPTYPRGSATEAFFGQGTRLTVV.

This clone was counted a few times. The chain employs TRBV9 and TRBJ2-7; 11 nucleotides match TRBD1. CDR3 length: 16 residues. V lost 2 bases to trimming and J lost 5 bases; unmatched junction nucleotides: 9. Germline V gene sequence: CDR1 SGDLS, CDR2 YYNGEE. The CDR3 DNA is TGTGCCAGCAGCGTGGGGACAGGGGGGTTCCTGGACGAGCAGTACTTC. Residues: CASSVGTGGFLDEQYF.

The rearrangement links TRBV6-5 to TRBJ2-5, with TRBD2 as a possible D gene (7 bases). With 0 bases removed from V and 6 bases from J, the gap between germline ends came to 11 bases. This CDR3 has 14 residues. Germline lookup yields CDR1 MNHEY and CDR2 SVGAGI. The CDR3 sequence is CASSYSGGAKTQYF. The CDR3 DNA sequence: TGTGCCAGCAGTTACTCGGGGGGGGCGAAGACCCAGTACTTC.